What follows is one T cell receptor beta chain and its context. Its target is not known. These data come from a study of shared clonotypes between healthy human individuals. Every donor, a Caucasian adult, lived in Nashville, Tennessee. Broader study findings: Blood was the only sampled material, and tissue repertoires likely differ. Between a few donors, naive CD4 clonotypes were shared at a level of around 5.2%.

The CDR3 covers 12 residues. Trimming removed 6 bases from V and 2 bases from J, with 8 bases in between. Germline CDR1 and CDR2: SGHKS and YYEKEE (reference sequence). Per the original methods: ImmunoSEQ sequences covered only the junction and lacked quality scores; filtering therefore differed. Sequencing was performed with immunoSEQ multiplex PCR; in TCRdb, only in-frame clones are kept and a portion is missing. V and J calls and clone size follow that table, whereas D and trimming were derived from the DNA. Counted here are some 1,600,000 clones, 95% to 99% occurring once; the ten biggest clones make up less than 0.55%.

The sequencing input was naive CD4+ T cells sorted from blood. This sample's subset: CD45RA+ positively selected. This clonotype was sampled from a man aged 30-40 years in good health. The chain carries TRBV5-5 and TRBJ2-5; perhaps TRBD1 as D (5 bases). CDR3 DNA sequence: TGTGCCAGCAACCGACAGCAAGAGACCCAGTACTTC. Protein: CASNRQQETQYF.